The clone carrying this T cell receptor (beta chain) was counted a few times. The sample comes from a study of blood T cell repertoires in COVID-19. Background on the study: Samples taken during acute and convalescent COVID-19 were collected in the United States, Italy and Spain. Sample material is recorded as cDNA or gDNA derived from T cells, B-cell-depleted T cells, or PBMCs.

CDR1 and CDR2 (germline): MNHEY, SMNVEV (reference sequence). The CDR3 extends over 14 amino acids. V lost 2 bases and J lost 4, with 9 bases in between. Source study methods: Reference gene primers were amplified, and this amplification served to estimate nucleated cell counts. Here immunoSEQ multiplex PCR was the method, and the copy in TCRdb shows in-frame clones only, minus some. V, J and clone size are those of that table, while D and trimming were read from the DNA. Of roughly 68,000 clones detected, around four fifths appear once; the ten largest clones hold about 20%. The TCR sequence derives from a woman of 80 years or more with acute or convalescent COVID-19. Specimen: peripheral blood. This rearrangement joins TRBV27 to TRBJ1-5; weak D call: TRBD1 (5 bases). CDR3 protein: CASSLGGWNQPQHF. The CDR3 DNA reads as TGTGCCAGCAGTTTAGGGGGGTGGAATCAGCCCCAGCATTTT.